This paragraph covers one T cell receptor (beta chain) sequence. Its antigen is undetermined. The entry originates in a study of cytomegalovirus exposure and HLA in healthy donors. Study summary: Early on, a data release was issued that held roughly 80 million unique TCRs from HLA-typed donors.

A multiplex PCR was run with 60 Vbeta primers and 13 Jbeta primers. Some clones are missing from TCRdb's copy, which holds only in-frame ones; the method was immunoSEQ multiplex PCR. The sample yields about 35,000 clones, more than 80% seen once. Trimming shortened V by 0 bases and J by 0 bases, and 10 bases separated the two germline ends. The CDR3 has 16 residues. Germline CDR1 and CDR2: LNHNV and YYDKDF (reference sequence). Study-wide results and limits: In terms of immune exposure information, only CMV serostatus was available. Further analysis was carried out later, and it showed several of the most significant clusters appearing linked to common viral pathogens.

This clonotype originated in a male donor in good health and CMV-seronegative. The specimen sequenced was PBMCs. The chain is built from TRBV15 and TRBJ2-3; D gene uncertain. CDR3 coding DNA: TGTGCCACCAGCAGAGAGGGCAGCTCTAGCACAGATACGCAGTATTTT. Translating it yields CATSREGSSSTDTQYF.